One sample yielded the 19 T cell receptor beta chains listed below, sequenced in a study of OX40 agonist ivuxolimab in advanced cancers. The assay was immunoSEQ multiplex PCR, and TCRdb's table has in-frame clones only and misses some. The profile shows 30,000 to 35,000 clones, more than 70% of them singletons. Specimen: CD4+ or CD8+ T cells sorted from blood, collected in a trial of the OX40 agonist ivuxolimab. The receptors come from an adult with an advanced solid tumor such as melanoma, head and neck, liver or kidney cancer.

This clone was counted a few times. The rearrangement links TRBV7-9 to TRBJ1-6; D is unclear. The CDR3 runs to 19 residues. Trimming pared 5 bases from V and 5 bases from J, leaving 25 bases between. Looked up from germline, CDR1 is SEHNR and CDR2 is FQNEAQ (reference sequence). CDR3 protein: CASSGSGVRGGGNNSPLHF. In DNA form, the CDR3 reads TGTGCCAGCAGCGGGTCGGGTGTTCGGGGTGGTGGAAATAATTCACCCCTCCACTTT.

This clone was seen just once. The rearrangement joins TRBV19 to TRBJ2-1, with D hard to call. Germline loops: CDR1 LNHDA, CDR2 SQIVND (reference sequence). Trimming took 3 bases from V and 6 from J, leaving 9 bases between them. The CDR3 sequence is 13 residues long. CDR3 DNA sequence: TGTGCCAGTAGTATGGCCCTAAGCAATGAGCAGTTCTTC. It translates to CASSMALSNEQFF.

The chain has TRBV29-1 and TRBJ1-4, with D unresolved. The germline CDR1 and CDR2 sequences are SQVTM and ANQGSEA. V shed 6 bases and J shed 4 bases, with 15 bases lying between them. The CDR3 runs to 14 residues. CDR3 sequence reads: CSVRWATINEKLFF. Written as DNA, the CDR3 is TGCAGCGTCCGGTGGGCAACCATTAATGAAAAACTGTTTTTT.

V gene TRBV7-3 combines with J gene TRBJ2-3; perhaps TRBD1 as D (6 bases). The CDR3 totals 15 residues. Germline V lookup: CDR1 SGHTA, CDR2 FQGTGA. With 5 bases removed from V and 6 bases from J, the gap between germline ends came to 18 bases. The CDR3 here is CASSQLAGEMDTQYF. The CDR3 DNA reads TGTGCCAGCAGCCAGTTAGCAGGGGAAATGGATACGCAGTATTTT.

The chain recombines TRBV6-5 with TRBJ1-4; 9 bases match TRBD1. CDR3 length: 13 amino acids. V gave up 7 bases and J gave up 7 bases; unmatched junction bases: 4. The germline V gene encodes CDR1 MNHEY and CDR2 SVGAGI. In DNA form, the CDR3 reads TGTGCCAGCAAACAGGGGGCACTTGAAAAACTGTTTTTT. Translated: CASKQGALEKLFF.

This clone occurred once. The CDR3 DNA is TGTGCCAGCAGCGTAGGGACGTCCTCTGGAAACACCATATATTTT. Translated, it gives CASSVGTSSGNTIYF. This chain joins TRBV9 and TRBJ1-3; D ambiguous. In germline, CDR1 is SGDLS, CDR2 YYNGEE. V was clipped by 0 bases and J by 0 bases, with 7 bases between them. The CDR3 loop spans 15 amino acids.

The V and J genes are TRBV7-8 and TRBJ2-3; tentatively, D is TRBD1 (5 bases). CDR1 and CDR2 (germline): SGHVS, FQNEAQ. V gave up 1 base and J gave up 4 bases, with 12 bases separating them. This CDR3 has 15 residues. CDR3 bases: TGTGCCAGCAGCTTAGAACGCAGGGTATCAGATACGCAGTATTTT. It codes for CASSLERRVSDTQYF.

This chain connects TRBV29-1 to TRBJ1-2; tentatively, D is TRBD1 (6 bases). Trimming pared 1 base from V and 4 bases from J, leaving 16 bases between. Per germline, CDR1 SQVTM and CDR2 ANQGSEA. The CDR3 has 15 residues. CDR3 residues: CSVEGGAIGGYGYTF. Here the CDR3 DNA reads TGCAGCGTTGAAGGGGGGGCCATAGGGGGCTATGGCTACACCTTC.

This chain connects TRBV11-2 to TRBJ1-1; TRBD1 matches 11 bases. Germline V gene sequence: CDR1 SGHAT, CDR2 FQNNGV. The CDR3 is made up of 15 amino acids. V shed 6 bases and J 4 bases; nucleotides not matched to a gene: 7. The CDR3 coding sequence is TGTGCCAGCAGATTCACCGGGACAGGGGGCACTGAAGCTTTCTTT. Its protein is CASRFTGTGGTEAFF.

On this clone: A junction end diverges from the germline sequence, so it may reflect a read error. V gene TRBV4-1 combines with J gene TRBJ1-4; TRBD1 matches at 8 bases. CDR1 and CDR2 from the germline V gene are MGHRA and YSYEKL. This CDR3 has 14 amino acids. CDR3: CASSEDRGGEKLFF. CDR3 in DNA: TGCGCCAGCAGCGAAGACAGGGGCGGTGAAAAACTGTTTTTT.

This chain joins TRBV19 and TRBJ1-5; weak D call: TRBD1 (5 bases). The CDR3 loop spans 15 amino acids. Trimming took off 7 bases at V and 2 bases at J, with 15 bases between the two ends. The germline V gene encodes CDR1 LNHDA and CDR2 SQIVND (reference sequence). The chain's CDR3 is CASTSGWVGNQPQHF. CDR3 nucleotides: TGTGCCAGTACCTCAGGGTGGGTAGGCAATCAGCCCCAGCATTTT.

The V gene is TRBV14, the J gene TRBJ2-7; 11 bases match TRBD2. Per germline, CDR1 SGHDN and CDR2 FVKESK. The CDR3 is made up of 15 amino acids. J gave up 3 bases and V 2 bases, and 3 bases lay outside the gene matches. The DNA of the CDR3 is TGTGCCAGCAGCCAACCGACTAGCGGGGTCTACGAGCAGTACTTC. It is translated as CASSQPTSGVYEQYF. The complete variable domain, with remaining parts taken from reference TRBV14 and TRBJ2-7, reads EAGVTQFPSHSVIEKGQTVTLRCDPISGHDNLYWYRRVMGKEIKFLLHFVKESKQDESGMPNNRFLAERTGGTYSTLKVQPAELEDSGVYFCASSQPTSGVYEQYFGPGTRLTVT.

The chain links TRBV27 to TRBJ2-5, with D tentatively TRBD1 (5 bases). The J call may be mistaken, given a closer DNA end match to TRBJ2-7. CDR1 MNHEY and CDR2 SMNVEV come from the germline V gene (reference sequence). The CDR3 spans 13 residues. The CDR3 protein is CASSFSGPYEQYF. For the CDR3, the DNA is TGTGCCAGCAGTTTTTCAGGGCCTTACGAGCAGTACTTC.

The chain's CDR3 is CASSMGQGYGYTF. CDR3 coding DNA: TGTGCCAGTAGTATGGGACAGGGCTACGGCTACACCTTC. The chain links TRBV19 to TRBJ1-2, with 9 bases fitting TRBD1. The CDR3 totals 13 residues. The germline V gene encodes CDR1 LNHDA and CDR2 SQIVND (reference sequence). The V segment lost 3 bases and the J segment 8 bases; nucleotides outside the gene matches: 4. The complete variable domain, with remaining parts taken from reference TRBV19 and TRBJ1-2, reads DGGITQSPKYLFRKEGQNVTLSCEQNLNHDAMYWYRQDPGQGLRLIYYSQIVNDFQKGDIAEGYSVSREKKESFPLTVTSAQKNPTAFYLCASSMGQGYGYTFGSGTRLTVV.

This clone was found once. The chain employs TRBV19 and TRBJ2-7; TRBD1 or TRBD2 may be the D gene (5 bases each). Germline V gene data show CDR1 as LNHDA and CDR2 as SQIVND (reference sequence). The V end was cut by 3 bases, the J end by 7 bases, with 13 bases between. The CDR3 is 13 residues long. The DNA of the CDR3 is TGTGCCAGTAGTATGGGGACGACTGGGGAGCAGTACTTC. Residues: CASSMGTTGEQYF. The complete variable domain, with remaining parts taken from reference TRBV19 and TRBJ2-7, reads DGGITQSPKYLFRKEGQNVTLSCEQNLNHDAMYWYRQDPGQGLRLIYYSQIVNDFQKGDIAEGYSVSREKKESFPLTVTSAQKNPTAFYLCASSMGTTGEQYFGPGTRLTVT.

The chain carries TRBV7-8 and TRBJ2-3; 8 bases align to TRBD2. CDR3 size: 15 residues. V lost 7 bases and J lost 2; bases outside the gene matches: 8. From germline, CDR1 is SGHVS and CDR2 FQNEAQ. This CDR3 reads CASTILAEITDTQYF. The CDR3 DNA follows: TGTGCCAGCACCATACTAGCGGAAATCACAGATACGCAGTATTTT.

This chain uses TRBV9 with TRBJ2-3; no clear D. The CDR3 length is 13 residues. Germline V gene data show CDR1 as SGDLS and CDR2 as YYNGEE. V lost 3 bases and J lost 2, with 7 bases in between. The CDR3 loop reads CASSALNTDTQYF. CDR3 in DNA: TGTGCCAGCAGCGCCCTTAACACAGATACGCAGTATTTT.

This clone showed up just once. The gene calls are TRBV5-8 and TRBJ2-5, with 8 nucleotides matching TRBD1. This CDR3 contains 16 residues. Germline V gene data show CDR1 as SGHTS and CDR2 as YDEGEE. Germline trimming cut 4 bases from V and 4 bases from J; bases unmatched to any gene: 12. Here the CDR3 DNA reads TGTGCCAGCAGCCAACTTGGCAGGGGGCTTGGAGAGACCCAGTACTTC. It encodes CASSQLGRGLGETQYF.

The sample holds one count of this clone. The V gene is TRBV19, the J gene TRBJ2-1; D may correspond to TRBD1 or TRBD2 (5 bases each). V gave up 7 bases and J gave up 9 bases, with 19 bases separating them. The CDR3 is 14 amino acids. CDR1 LNHDA and CDR2 SQIVND come from the germline V gene (reference sequence). In DNA form, the CDR3 reads TGTGCCAGTACCGCTATTGTGGGTGGGGGTGAGCAGTTCTTC. Its protein product is CASTAIVGGGEQFF.